The sequence of this T cell receptor (beta chain) was determined in a study of T cell responses to AZD1222 COVID-19 vaccine. Study-wide findings and caveats: Donors in the cohort were predominantly white British and more often female, and clonal diversity was possibly underestimated. It was only after the peak T cell response that any repertoires were sampled. The breadth and depth of Spike-specific TCRs increased once two AZD1222 doses had been given. Baseline serostatus was positive in only six AZD1222 recipients.

TCRdb's copy holds only in-frame clones and misses some; the assay was immunoSEQ multiplex PCR. The profile covers approximately 200,000 clones, with around 93% appearing a single time and about 9.2% taken by the ten largest. CDR3 length: 15 residues. Germline-derived CDR1 and CDR2 are MNHEY and SMNVEV (reference sequence). Trimming removed 2 bases from V and 4 bases from J; junction bases left unmatched: 6. For this clone: The antigen is unknown.

Sequenced here: peripheral blood, sampled on day 0 of AZD1222 vaccination. The clonotype comes from an adult in good health. The rearrangement uses TRBV27 and TRBJ1-1; 8 positions match TRBD1. The CDR3 is CASSLQGARGTEAFF. DNA of the CDR3: TGTGCCAGCAGTTTACAGGGGGCTCGCGGCACTGAAGCTTTCTTT.